This entry lists 8 T cell receptor beta chains sequenced from one sample in a study of blood T cell repertoires in COVID-19. The protocol was immunoSEQ multiplex PCR, while the TCRdb copy is restricted to in-frame clones and leaves out a portion. The table has about 310,000 clones, around 87% seen once. Material: peripheral blood. These receptors were collected from a man aged 45-60 years with active or convalescent COVID-19.

The chain joins TRBV27 to TRBJ1-5; 7 bases line up with TRBD1. The CDR3 loop spans 15 amino acids. The J segment lost 0 bases and the V segment lost 3 bases, leaving 2 bases of the junction unmatched. The germline gives CDR1 MNHEY, CDR2 SMNVEV (reference sequence). CDR3 in amino acids: CASSFTGDSNQPQHF. DNA for the CDR3: TGTGCCAGCAGTTTCACAGGGGATAGCAATCAGCCCCAGCATTTT.

V and J are TRBV2 and TRBJ2-6, with TRBD1 identical over 12 bases. Per germline, CDR1 SNHLY and CDR2 FYNNEI. The junction had 12 bases not matched to a gene; V was cut back by 8 bases and J by 4 bases. The CDR3 totals 18 residues. The CDR3 here is CASVRPGQGAGGANVLTF. The CDR3 DNA follows: TGTGCCAGCGTTAGACCGGGACAGGGGGCTGGAGGGGCCAACGTCCTGACTTTC. The full variable domain, rest sourced from reference TRBV2 and TRBJ2-6, is EPEVTQTPSHQVTQMGQEVILRCVPISNHLYFYWYRQILGQKVEFLVSFYNNEISEKSEIFDDQFSVERPDGSNFTLKIRSTKLEDSAMYFCASVRPGQGAGGANVLTFGAGSRLTVL.

The chain uses TRBV7-3 and TRBJ1-5, with a possible D match to TRBD1 (6 bases). This CDR3 contains 13 residues. The germline V gene encodes CDR1 SGHTA and CDR2 FQGTGA. Trimming left V 1 base short and J 5 bases short, with 6 bases between. CDR3 sequence (DNA): TGTGCCAGCAGCTTAAACAGGGATCAGCCCCAGCATTTT. This sequence encodes CASSLNRDQPQHF.

V gene TRBV19 combines with J gene TRBJ2-3, with TRBD2 identical over 12 bases. V dropped 5 bases and J dropped 2; count of bases not matched to a gene: 5. Per germline, CDR1 LNHDA and CDR2 SQIVND (reference sequence). CDR3 size: 16 residues. The CDR3 nucleotides read TGTGCCAGTAGTTCAGGACTAGCGGGATTCACAGATACGCAGTATTTT. Protein sequence: CASSSGLAGFTDTQYF. The full variable domain, with the rest looked up from reference TRBV19 and TRBJ2-3, is DGGITQSPKYLFRKEGQNVTLSCEQNLNHDAMYWYRQDPGQGLRLIYYSQIVNDFQKGDIAEGYSVSREKKESFPLTVTSAQKNPTAFYLCASSSGLAGFTDTQYFGPGTRLTVL.

In this sample, this clone turned up a few times. This chain uses TRBV6-6 with TRBJ2-7; D possibly matches TRBD1 or TRBD2 (5 bases each). Germline CDR1 MNHNY, CDR2 SVGAGI (reference sequence). This CDR3 comprises 13 residues. The V and J ends lost 7 bases and 2 bases respectively, with 12 bases between them. The CDR3 region is CASTRDGAYEQYF. CDR3 nucleotides: TGTGCCAGCACTCGGGACGGGGCCTACGAGCAGTACTTC.

The rearrangement uses TRBV5-1 and TRBJ2-7; TRBD2 agrees at 7 bases. The CDR3 length is 15 residues. V shed 0 bases, J shed 0 bases, and the junction held 3 bases outside the gene matches. Germline CDR1 reads SGHRS; CDR2 reads YFSETQ. DNA for the CDR3: TGCGCCAGCAGCTTGGTAGCGGGCTCCTCCTACGAGCAGTACTTC. This sequence encodes CASSLVAGSSYEQYF. The variable domain in full, completed from reference TRBV5-1 and TRBJ2-7, reads KAGVTQTPRYLIKTRGQQVTLSCSPISGHRSVSWYQQTPGQGLQFLFEYFSETQRNKGNFPGRFSGRQFSNSRSEMNVSTLELGDSALYLCASSLVAGSSYEQYFGPGTRLTVT.

The rearrangement joins TRBV10-1 to TRBJ2-1, with 8 nucleotides matching TRBD1. The CDR3 is 21 amino acids. J was trimmed by 0 bases and V by 0 bases; bases with no gene match: 16. The germline V gene has CDR1 WNHNN and CDR2 SYGVQD (reference sequence). The CDR3 DNA is TGCGCCAGCAGTGAGTCTCCGGACAGGGCACTCATCTTCAGCTCCTACAATGAGCAGTTCTTC. This sequence encodes CASSESPDRALIFSSYNEQFF.

A single count supports this clone. The chain joins TRBV7-9 to TRBJ2-2; TRBD2 matches at 9 bases. This CDR3 is built from 16 residues. Looked up from germline, CDR1 is SEHNR and CDR2 is FQNEAQ (reference sequence). V lost 5 bases, J lost 3 bases, and 7 bases stayed unmatched. The CDR3 here is CASSLSGSRDTGELFF. Written as DNA, the CDR3 is TGTGCCAGCAGCCTTAGCGGGAGTAGAGACACCGGGGAGCTGTTTTTT. Looking up the rest from reference TRBV7-9 and TRBJ2-2 gives the full variable domain: DTGVSQNPRHKITKRGQNVTFRCDPISEHNRLYWYRQTLGQGPEFLTYFQNEAQLEKSRLLSDRFSAERPKGSFSTLEIQRTEQGDSAMYLCASSLSGSRDTGELFFGEGSRLTVL.